A single sample is the source of the 28 T cell receptor beta chains below, sequenced in a study of T cell repertoires in cytomegalovirus infection. TCRdb re-derived calls from the reads in MiXCR, one entry per CDR3 protein. The sample records 110,000 to 150,000 distinct CDR3 sequences, roughly 32% being singletons. Antigens of these TCRs are unknown. The source was CD8+ T cells from cultured PBMCs, collected from culture after CMV antigen stimulation. All receptors come from a human donor in good health (CMV status not recorded). Some clones in this sample may be carry-over from other donors' samples.

The chain links TRBV11-1 to TRBJ1-2; D is unresolved. Trimming left V 5 bases short and J 4 bases short, with 14 bases between. This CDR3 is 14 amino acids long. Germline-derived CDR1 and CDR2 are SGHAT and FQDESV (reference sequence). The DNA of the CDR3 is TGTGCCAGCAGCCTCATTCACGGAACCTATGGCTACACCTTC. Protein product: CASSLIHGTYGYTF. Supplemented by reference TRBV11-1 and TRBJ1-2, the full variable domain reads EAEVAQSPRYKITEKSQAVAFWCDPISGHATLYWYRQILGQGPELLVQFQDESVVDDSQLPKDRFSAERLKGVDSTLKIQPAELGDSAMYLCASSLIHGTYGYTFGSGTRLTVV.

This clonotype was counted many times. V usage is TRBV7-2 and J usage is TRBJ1-1, with D unresolved. V shed 2 bases and J shed 2 bases, with 15 bases lying between them. There are 16 residues in the CDR3. Per germline, CDR1 SGHTA and CDR2 FQGNSA. The CDR3 coding sequence is TGTGCCAGCAGCTTAATACTGGGCTCCCTAAACACTGAAGCTTTCTTT. It yields the protein CASSLILGSLNTEAFF.

This chain joins TRBV9 and TRBJ2-3; no reliable D call. The V end was cut by 3 bases, the J end by 4 bases, with 18 bases between. The CDR3 runs 16 residues. Germline assignment: CDR1 SGDLS and CDR2 YYNGEE. The CDR3, as DNA: TGTGCCAGCAGCGCCCCACCCCCGGAAGCCCCAGATACGCAGTATTTT. This encodes CASSAPPPEAPDTQYF.

V and J are TRBV6-1 and TRBJ1-2, with D tentatively TRBD1 (6 bases). The CDR3 covers 15 residues. Germline V CDR1 and CDR2: MNHNS, SASEGT. Deletions cut 4 bases from V and 3 bases from J, with 15 bases between. Here the CDR3 reads CASSGTVEIYYGYTF. CDR3 bases: TGTGCCAGCAGTGGGACAGTTGAAATCTACTATGGCTACACCTTC.

This rearrangement joins TRBV19 to TRBJ2-1; 13 nucleotides agree with TRBD2. The germline V gene encodes CDR1 LNHDA and CDR2 SQIVND (reference sequence). This CDR3 has 16 amino acids. Germline trimming cut 6 bases from V and 5 bases from J; bases unmatched to any gene: 7. CDR3 DNA sequence: TGTGCCAGTAGCCTACTAGCGGGGGGGGCCAACAATGAGCAGTTCTTC. Its protein is CASSLLAGGANNEQFF.

Notes on this clonotype: Possible read error: a much larger clone is one base away. The CDR3: CASSEPGPSSYNLPLHF. Written as DNA, the CDR3 is TGTGCCAGCAGCGAGCCCGGACCGAGCTCCTATAATTTACCCCTCCACTTT. The chain links TRBV2 to TRBJ1-6; D uncertain. The CDR3 has 17 amino acids. The germline CDR1 and CDR2 sequences are SNHLY and FYNNEI.

The rearrangement joins TRBV11-2 to TRBJ1-1; D perhaps matches TRBD1 (5 bases). The CDR3 runs to 11 residues. The germline V and J ends were trimmed by 8 bases and 6 bases, with 10 bases remaining between them. Germline-derived CDR1 and CDR2 are SGHAT and FQNNGV. CDR3 loop: CASAWGAEAFF. CDR3 coding DNA: TGTGCCAGCGCATGGGGGGCTGAAGCTTTCTTT.

A single count supports this clonotype. This rearrangement joins TRBV2 to TRBJ2-3; D is tentatively TRBD1 or TRBD2 (5 bases each). This CDR3 contains 15 residues. Germline V gene lookup returns CDR1 SNHLY and CDR2 FYNNEI. V was pared by 1 base and J by 6 bases, with 14 bases between. The chain's CDR3 is CASSEGEGTVDTQYF. The CDR3 DNA reads as TGTGCCAGCAGTGAAGGGGAAGGGACGGTGGATACGCAGTATTTT. The whole variable domain, remainder taken from reference TRBV2 and TRBJ2-3, is EPEVTQTPSHQVTQMGQEVILRCVPISNHLYFYWYRQILGQKVEFLVSFYNNEISEKSEIFDDQFSVERPDGSNFTLKIRSTKLEDSAMYFCASSEGEGTVDTQYFGPGTRLTVL.

There are a few counts of this clonotype. The chain has TRBV12-3 or TRBV12-4 and TRBJ2-2; 7 positions agree with TRBD1. This CDR3 has 17 amino acids. The trim removed 5 bases at V and 2 bases at J, leaving 11 bases unmatched. CDR3 sequence reads: CASSPLGTELNTGELFF. CDR3 bases: TGTGCCAGCAGTCCGCTCGGGACAGAATTAAACACCGGGGAGCTGTTTTTT.

This clonotype came up a few times. V is TRBV7-8 and J is TRBJ2-7, with 13 bases fitting TRBD2. Germline V CDR1 and CDR2: SGHVS, FQNEAQ. This CDR3 has 15 amino acids. The ends lost 4 bases at V and 5 bases at J; junction bases unmatched: 5. The chain's CDR3 is CASSSGTSGVDEQYF. In nucleotides, the CDR3 is TGTGCCAGCAGCTCCGGGACTAGCGGGGTAGACGAGCAGTACTTC. Using reference TRBV7-8 and TRBJ2-7 for the parts outside the CDR3, the full variable domain is GAGVSQSPRYKVAKRGQDVALRCDPISGHVSLFWYQQALGQGPEFLTYFQNEAQLDKSGLPSDRFFAERPEGSVSTLKIQRTQQEDSAVYLCASSSGTSGVDEQYFGPGTRLTVT.

Many counts were recorded for this clonotype. This chain joins TRBV12-3 or TRBV12-4 and TRBJ1-5, with D unresolved. This CDR3 comprises 13 residues. V was pared by 3 bases and J by 5 bases, with 8 bases between. The CDR3 reads CASSFAGYQPQHF. The CDR3 region has the DNA TGTGCCAGCAGTTTCGCGGGATATCAGCCCCAGCATTTT.

This clonotype was picked up a small number of times. V gene TRBV28 combines with J gene TRBJ1-5; no reliable D call. Germline CDR1 is MDHEN and CDR2 is SYDVKM. The V end lost 7 bases, the J end lost 0 bases, and 7 bases lay between the germline ends. The CDR3 length is 13 residues. The CDR3 reads CASTDFSNQPQHF. CDR3 nucleotide sequence: TGTGCCAGCACCGACTTTAGCAATCAGCCCCAGCATTTT.

This clonotype was recorded at least ten times. The V gene is TRBV27, the J gene TRBJ1-1; D is uncertain. This CDR3 has 12 amino acids. Germline CDR1 is MNHEY and CDR2 is SMNVEV (reference sequence). Trimming shortened V by 11 bases and J by 0 bases, and 10 bases separated the two germline ends. This chain's CDR3 is CASRGVNTEAFF. The CDR3 DNA follows: TGTGCCTCACGGGGAGTGAACACTGAAGCTTTCTTT.

The chain employs TRBV10-3 and TRBJ1-1; a weak D match, TRBD1 (6 bases). Trimming cost V 3 bases and J 0 bases, with 11 bases left between them. CDR1 is ENHRY, CDR2 SYGVKD, per germline. CDR3 length: 15 residues. CDR3 loop: CAISESGHLNTEAFF. The CDR3 DNA follows: TGTGCCATCAGTGAATCGGGACACTTGAACACTGAAGCTTTCTTT.

The chain uses TRBV6-2 or TRBV6-3 and TRBJ2-7; no clear D gene. Germline V gene lookup returns CDR1 MNHEY and CDR2 SVGEGT. The CDR3 consists of 13 residues. The V end was cut by 2 bases, the J end by 2 bases, with 7 bases between. The CDR3 sequence: CASSYGRAYEQYF. CDR3 DNA: TGTGCCAGCAGTTACGGCAGAGCCTACGAGCAGTACTTC.

V gene TRBV25-1 combines with J gene TRBJ1-4, with D perhaps TRBD1 (6 bases). This CDR3 is 16 amino acids long. CDR1 and CDR2 (germline): MGHDK, SYGVNS. V was shortened by 1 base and J by 0 bases, with 9 bases between the two germline ends. The CDR3 region has the DNA TGTGCCAGCAGTGAATTAGGACAGTCAACTAATGAAAAACTGTTTTTT. It yields the protein CASSELGQSTNEKLFF.

The rearrangement links TRBV30 to TRBJ2-1, with a weak D call TRBD1 (5 bases). Trimming took 0 bases from V and 4 from J, leaving 16 bases between them. Looked up from germline, CDR1 is GTSNPN and CDR2 is SVGIG (reference sequence). The CDR3 covers 16 residues. The CDR3 sequence is CAWSVQAHSPYNEQFF. The CDR3 region has the DNA TGTGCCTGGAGTGTACAGGCCCACTCGCCTTACAATGAGCAGTTCTTC.

Here the CDR3 reads CASSLPQGTGELFF. The CDR3 DNA reads as TGTGCCAGCAGTTTACCCCAGGGCACCGGGGAGCTGTTTTTT. This rearrangement joins TRBV27 to TRBJ2-2; maybe TRBD1 (5 bases). This CDR3 contains 14 residues. The V gene lost 2 bases and the J gene lost 4 bases, with 8 bases spanning the gap. Germline lookup yields CDR1 MNHEY and CDR2 SMNVEV (reference sequence).

The chain joins TRBV7-6 to TRBJ2-1; TRBD2 might be the D (5 bases). Germline V lookup: CDR1 SGHVS, CDR2 FNYEAQ. Trimming took 3 bases from V and 0 from J, leaving 12 bases between them. The CDR3 totals 16 residues. CDR3 residues: CASSFDSGSSYNEQFF. The CDR3 nucleotides read TGTGCCAGCAGCTTCGATTCGGGGAGCTCCTACAATGAGCAGTTCTTC.

The chain joins TRBV4-1 to TRBJ2-7; 7 bases line up with TRBD2. The CDR3 sequence is 14 residues long. V lost 3 bases to trimming and J lost 3 bases; unmatched junction nucleotides: 5. CDR1 MGHRA and CDR2 YSYEKL come from the germline V gene. The CDR3 DNA follows: TGCGCCAGCAGCCACCCGGGGAGGGACTACGAGCAGTACTTC. Its translation is CASSHPGRDYEQYF.

Of note for this clonotype: Possible read error: a much larger clone is one base away. The gene calls are TRBV27 and TRBJ1-1, with 7 bases identical to TRBD1. The CDR3 runs to 14 residues. In germline, CDR1 is MNHEY, CDR2 SMNVEV (reference sequence). J gave up 3 bases and V 5 bases, and 6 bases lay outside the gene matches. Here the CDR3 reads CASSIDRAYTEAFF. The CDR3 DNA follows: TGTGCCAGCAGTATAGACAGGGCGTACACTGAAGCTTTCTTT.

The chain carries TRBV6-1 and TRBJ2-7; 8 positions agree with TRBD2. Trimming removed 2 bases from V and 3 bases from J; junction bases left unmatched: 6. CDR1 MNHNS and CDR2 SASEGT come from the germline V gene. The CDR3 spans 15 residues. The CDR3 protein is CASSETGLGFYEQYF. The CDR3 coding sequence is TGTGCCAGCAGTGAAACGGGACTAGGTTTCTACGAGCAGTACTTC.

There are many counts of this clonotype. The rearrangement uses TRBV20-1 and TRBJ2-3; 7 bases agree with TRBD2. Germline-derived CDR1 and CDR2 are DFQATT and SNEGSKA (reference sequence). Trimming at V came to 3 bases and at J to 2 bases, leaving 11 bases not matched to a gene. The CDR3 has 16 residues. CDR3 amino acids: CSASVPRDYDTDTQYF. The CDR3 DNA reads as TGCAGTGCTAGCGTGCCCCGGGACTACGACACAGATACGCAGTATTTT.

The rearrangement links TRBV4-1 to TRBJ2-1; 9 bases map to TRBD2. This CDR3 comprises 15 residues. Germline V CDR1 and CDR2: MGHRA, YSYEKL. The ends lost 1 base at V and 8 bases at J; junction bases unmatched: 6. The CDR3 DNA sequence: TGCGCCAGCAGCCAAGTAGGTAGCGGGGGCGATGAGCAGTTCTTC. Its translation: CASSQVGSGGDEQFF.

The chain has TRBV7-2 and TRBJ2-1; 11 nucleotides align to TRBD2. Germline CDR1 is SGHTA and CDR2 is FQGNSA. This CDR3 is built from 14 residues. V shed 4 bases and J 8 bases; nucleotides not matched to a gene: 4. The CDR3: CASSYSGGAHEQFF. In DNA, the CDR3 is TGTGCCAGCAGCTATAGCGGGGGGGCCCATGAGCAGTTCTTC.

The chain combines TRBV11-2 with TRBJ1-2, with D possibly TRBD1 on 5 matching bases. CDR1 and CDR2 from the germline V gene are SGHAT and FQNNGV. V was shortened by 1 base and J by 5 bases, with 14 bases between the two germline ends. This CDR3 comprises 15 residues. The CDR3 loop is CASSLGDLGVYGYTF. The DNA of the CDR3 is TGTGCCAGCAGCTTAGGGGACCTGGGCGTATATGGCTACACCTTC.

Concerning this clonotype itself: With a much larger clone just one base away, this may be a read error. The chain employs TRBV7-6 and TRBJ2-7; 7 bases are shared with TRBD1. This CDR3 contains 12 residues. The V gene end was trimmed by 4 bases and the J gene end by 13 bases; junction bases not matched to a gene: 10. Germline lookup yields CDR1 SGHVS and CDR2 FNYEAQ. In DNA form, the CDR3 reads TGTGCCAGCAGCTCCGGGACAGTCACGCGCTACTTC. It yields the protein CASSSGTVTRYF.

V is TRBV28 and J is TRBJ1-1, with unresolved D. With 8 bases removed from V and 4 bases from J, the gap between germline ends came to 14 bases. This CDR3 has 13 residues. The germline V gene has CDR1 MDHEN and CDR2 SYDVKM. The CDR3 loop reads CASSDSTGTEAFF. The CDR3 coding sequence is TGTGCCAGCTCCGACTCAACGGGCACTGAAGCTTTCTTT. Supplemented by reference TRBV28 and TRBJ1-1, the full variable domain reads DVKVTQSSRYLVKRTGEKVFLECVQDMDHENMFWYRQDPGLGLRLIYFSYDVKMKEKGDIPEGYSVSREKKERFSLILESASTNQTSMYLCASSDSTGTEAFFGQGTRLTVV.